This entry describes one T cell receptor beta chain. There is no known antigen for this receptor. It has no much larger one-base neighbor in the sample; base qualities were not kept. Library prep was done by 5' RACE. Sequencer: Illumina Genome Analyzer IIx. To prepare the RNA-based TCR cDNA libraries, a previously described protocol was followed, with several modifications. To prevent cross-contamination, sample-specific barcodes were introduced on both ends of each TCR cDNA library during cDNA synthesis and amplification. As for how the authors treated the data: Each library contained roughly 2.2 to 4 million CDR3-containing reads, and somewhere between about 90,000 and nearly 550,000 clonotypes were identified for each individual. Reads with improper barcode index combinations were discarded, after which clonesets were built for each library with the MiTCR software. While assembling CDR3 clonotypes, MiTCR corrected PCR and sequencing errors and either filtered or rescued low-quality reads. Artificial out-of-frame clonotypes were removed by being mapped to in-frame sequences, with one indel in the CDR3 allowed. V and J gene usage similarity between donors was measured as Jensen-Shannon divergence divided by mean entropy. TCRdb reanalyzed the raw reads on its own, using fastp at Q25 for trimming and MiXCR for clone calling, and kept in-frame beta chains. For every CDR3 protein sequence, its rows merge into one entry that carries the most common genes and DNA. None of the V and J calls come from the authors' own analysis; TCRdb made them. The sample table lists roughly 380,000 distinct CDR3 sequences, over 25% of them with a count of one. Of the sample, 5.5% to 7% falls within the top ten clones.

For CDR1 and CDR2, the germline V gene lists SGHDN and FVKESK. V drops 0 bases and J drops 1 base, leaving 12 bases in between. Spanning cysteine to phenylalanine, the CDR3 consists of 16 amino acids. Only the CDR3 DNA stays, 48 bases, in frame from base 1. This record comes from a study of identical twins' blood T cells (dated by TCRdb to the early 2010s). Notes on the research overall: Approximately 51 million Illumina reads were obtained across approximately 12 libraries, comprising six alpha-chain and six beta-chain libraries. TCR alpha and beta chain repertoires of three pairs of monozygous twins were compared using next-generation sequencing to assess genetic influence on repertoire formation. What the authors observed across the whole study: V gene usage, even among non-selected out-of-frame TCRbeta clonotypes, was reported to be markedly more similar within twin pairs than between unrelated donors. The study stated that the proposed role of the TCRalpha J segment in MHC recognition during thymic selection needs to be validated by independent studies. Among the most abundant TCRbeta clonotypes, every donor shared more CDR3 sequences with her own twin than with unrelated donors. How many CDR3 clonotypes two donors shared depended mainly on the product of their cloneset sizes, and the twins did not clearly stray from this trend. Environmental influences could not be excluded as an explanation for twin similarity, since twins were reared together.

Donors were six healthy women forming three monozygous twin pairs. Each of the three twin pairs had been raised together, and the twins in each pair were thought likely to have encountered the same infectious agents and vaccines. TCR cDNA libraries were prepared from RNA that was isolated from peripheral blood mononuclear cells. The V and J genes are TRBV14 and TRBJ1-1, with the D gene not confidently named. The sequenced material came from PBMCs. The receptor's source is a woman aged 18 to 55 in good health. The CDR3 here reads CASSQDGPRRNTEAFF. The sequenced DNA is TGTGCCAGCAGCCAAGATGGGCCCAGGAGGAACACTGAAGCTTTCTTT.